The clone carrying this T cell receptor (beta chain) was detected ten times or more. This sample is drawn from a study of human T cells and chemical hapten exposure. Indicated time point: pre-sensitization, week 0. Treatment given: therapeutic diphenylcyclopropenone sensitization with weekly scalp DPC. TCRdb processed the RACE reads anew with MiXCR; each CDR3 protein has one entry. The profile covers some 360,000 distinct CDR3 sequences, with approximately 5.1% appearing a single time and approximately 2.8% taken by the ten largest. This CDR3 has 12 residues. Germline CDR1 DFQATT, CDR2 SNEGSKA (reference sequence). V gave up 6 bases and J gave up 2 bases, with 10 bases separating them.

The source of this sequence is a woman in her forties or fifties with alopecia areata. Some clones in this sample may be carry-over from other donors' samples. V usage is TRBV20-1 and J usage is TRBJ1-1; no reliable D call. The input for sequencing was whole blood, taken in connection with sensitization to the hapten diphenylcyclopropenone (DPC). CDR3 DNA: TGCAGTGCAGAAGGCGCAAACACTGAAGCTTTCTTT. This translates into CSAEGANTEAFF.